The 23 T cell receptor beta chains reported below all come from one sample, sequenced in a study of OX40 agonist ivuxolimab in advanced cancers. Sequenced by immunoSEQ multiplex PCR; TCRdb stores in-frame clones only, minus some. In the table there are roughly 50,000 clones, 92% of which are singletons. This material consisted of CD4+ or CD8+ T cells sorted from blood, taken in a trial of the OX40 agonist ivuxolimab. All receptors derive from an adult with an advanced solid tumor such as melanoma, head and neck, liver or kidney cancer.

V usage is TRBV19 and J usage is TRBJ1-1; D is unclear. There are 13 residues in the CDR3. V lost 5 bases and J lost 0, with 7 bases in between. Per the germline V gene, CDR1 is LNHDA and CDR2 is SQIVND (reference sequence). The CDR3 here is CASSRAVNTEAFF. The CDR3 DNA sequence: TGTGCCAGTAGTCGCGCAGTGAACACTGAAGCTTTCTTT.

The chain recombines TRBV6-5 with TRBJ1-1; D is ambiguous. CDR3 size: 12 residues. The germline V gene has CDR1 MNHEY and CDR2 SVGAGI. Trimming took off 4 bases at V and 4 bases at J, with 7 bases between the two ends. The CDR3 DNA reads as TGTGCCAGCAGTTGGCGATCCACTGAAGCTTTCTTT. Protein: CASSWRSTEAFF.

This rearrangement joins TRBV28 to TRBJ1-2; 8 bases agree with TRBD1. This CDR3 has 14 residues. V gave up 5 bases and J gave up 6 bases; unmatched junction bases: 8. The germline V gene has CDR1 MDHEN and CDR2 SYDVKM. The CDR3 is CASSLGQGVDGYTF. CDR3 sequence (DNA): TGTGCCAGCAGTCTCGGACAGGGTGTGGATGGCTACACCTTC.

On this clone: The junction does not match germline at one end; this may be a read error. The chain recombines TRBV7-9 with TRBJ2-2, with D possibly called TRBD1 or TRBD2 (5 bases each). CDR1 is SEHNR, CDR2 FQNEAQ, per germline (reference sequence). CDR3 length equals 16 residues. Here the CDR3 DNA reads TGTGCCAGCAGCCTAGCACAAGGGGAAAACACCGGGGAGCTGTTTTTT. This codes for CASSLAQGENTGELFF.

This CDR3 is CASSFPLDGRETYEQYF. For the CDR3, the DNA is TGTGCCAGCAGCTTCCCCTTGGACGGAAGAGAAACCTACGAGCAGTACTTC. The chain couples TRBV7-9 to TRBJ2-7, with D hard to call. Trimming pared 3 bases from V and 2 bases from J, leaving 20 bases between. The CDR3 sequence is 17 residues long. Germline-derived CDR1 and CDR2 are SEHNR and FQNEAQ (reference sequence).

The CDR3 DNA is TGTGCCAGCAGTTTAGGACCCACTAACTATGGCTACACCTTC. Its protein product is CASSLGPTNYGYTF. The J gene is TRBJ1-2, the V gene TRBV6-5; no clear D. V lost 4 bases, J lost 0 bases, and 9 bases lay in between. This CDR3 is 14 amino acids long. Per germline, CDR1 MNHEY and CDR2 SVGAGI.

The chain is built from TRBV5-6 and TRBJ2-5; 7 bases line up with TRBD1. The V gene's germline CDR1 is SGHDT and CDR2 YYEEEE. The CDR3 has 14 amino acids. J was trimmed by 6 bases and V by 4 bases; bases with no gene match: 9. The CDR3 coding sequence is TGTGCCAGCAGCATAGGGGGCCCAAGGAAGACCCAGTACTTC. Translation: CASSIGGPRKTQYF.

The CDR3 here is CASSITGADTQYF. CDR3 sequence (DNA): TGTGCCAGCAGTATCACAGGGGCAGATACGCAGTATTTT. The chain combines TRBV28 with TRBJ2-3, with 7 bases identical to TRBD1. Germline CDR1 MDHEN, CDR2 SYDVKM. The CDR3 length is 13 residues. The ends lost 5 bases at V and 4 bases at J; junction bases unmatched: 3.

The chain has TRBV28 and TRBJ2-2, with TRBD2 identical over 11 bases. Germline CDR1 is MDHEN and CDR2 is SYDVKM. Trimming cost V 6 bases and J 9 bases; bases outside gene matches: 12. There are 16 residues in the CDR3. The CDR3 DNA reads as TGTGCCAGCAGCTACCCCGAAGTAGCGGGGGGGCGGGAGCTGTTTTTT. Encoded protein: CASSYPEVAGGRELFF. The variable domain in full, completed from reference TRBV28 and TRBJ2-2, reads DVKVTQSSRYLVKRTGEKVFLECVQDMDHENMFWYRQDPGLGLRLIYFSYDVKMKEKGDIPEGYSVSREKKERFSLILESASTNQTSMYLCASSYPEVAGGRELFFGEGSRLTVL.

The rearrangement uses TRBV6-5 and TRBJ2-2, with D perhaps TRBD1 or TRBD2 (6 bases each). The germline CDR1 and CDR2 sequences are MNHEY and SVGAGI. CDR3 length: 14 amino acids. V dropped 7 bases and J dropped 4 bases, with 13 bases sitting between them. CDR3 bases: TGTGCCAGCACCCCCCGGGGGCGCACCGGGGAGCTGTTTTTT. It codes for CASTPRGRTGELFF.

The chain couples TRBV29-1 to TRBJ1-2; TRBD1 agrees at 9 bases. There are 13 residues in the CDR3. V lost 7 bases to trimming and J lost 2 bases; unmatched junction nucleotides: 5. Germline values: CDR1 SQVTM, CDR2 ANQGSEA. CDR3 DNA sequence: TGCAGCGCCTGGACAGGGGAAAACTATGGCTACACCTTC. Its protein is CSAWTGENYGYTF.

This chain links TRBV27 with TRBJ1-2; TRBD1 is a possible D gene (5 bases). CDR1 is MNHEY, CDR2 SMNVEV, per germline (reference sequence). Trimming cost V 5 bases and J 9 bases, with 16 bases left between them. The CDR3 sequence is 13 residues long. CDR3 in DNA: TGTGCCAGCAGTCCCGGGAGGGACTTTAGCTACACCTTC. This gives the protein CASSPGRDFSYTF.

J is TRBJ2-1 and V is TRBV11-2; 11 nucleotides line up with TRBD1. Germline values: CDR1 SGHAT, CDR2 FQNNGV. Germline trimming cut 5 bases from V and 3 bases from J; bases unmatched to any gene: 9. The CDR3 has 17 residues. The CDR3 protein is CASSTQTGTGGYNEQFF. For the CDR3, the DNA is TGTGCCAGCAGCACCCAAACCGGGACAGGGGGCTACAATGAGCAGTTCTTC.

The chain couples TRBV7-9 to TRBJ1-5; D is unresolved. This CDR3 region has 13 residues. Trimming left V 1 base short and J 4 bases short, with 5 bases between. Germline assignment: CDR1 SEHNR and CDR2 FQNEAQ (reference sequence). The CDR3 DNA is TGTGCCAGCAGCTTAGGCAATAATCAGCCCCAGCATTTT. Translation gives CASSLGNNQPQHF.

The gene calls are TRBV11-2 and TRBJ2-7, with 10 bases lining up with TRBD2. CDR1 and CDR2 from the germline V gene are SGHAT and FQNNGV. V dropped 0 bases and J dropped 7; count of bases not matched to a gene: 12. The CDR3 loop spans 17 amino acids. CDR3 nucleotides: TGTGCCAGCAGCTTAGACAGGACTAGCGGATTCTTTCGGGAGCAGTACTTC. Its translation is CASSLDRTSGFFREQYF.

The genes are TRBV9 and TRBJ1-1; no reliable D call. Germline V gene sequence: CDR1 SGDLS, CDR2 YYNGEE. Trimming stripped 6 bases from V and 0 bases from J, with 15 bases between. This CDR3 comprises 15 residues. The CDR3: CASINIGRVNTEAFF. DNA for the CDR3: TGTGCCAGCATCAATATAGGGAGGGTGAACACTGAAGCTTTCTTT. The full variable domain, rest sourced from reference TRBV9 and TRBJ1-1, is DSGVTQTPKHLITATGQRVTLRCSPRSGDLSVYWYQQSLDQGLQFLIQYYNGEERAKGNILERFSAQQFPDLHSELNLSSLELGDSALYFCASINIGRVNTEAFFGQGTRLTVV.

V is TRBV28 and J is TRBJ1-1, with 7 nucleotides matching TRBD1. The CDR3 length is 15 residues. The germline gives CDR1 MDHEN, CDR2 SYDVKM. V lost 5 bases to trimming and J lost 0 bases; unmatched junction nucleotides: 6. CDR3 in amino acids: CASSPRQGMNTEAFF. CDR3 coding DNA: TGTGCCAGCAGTCCCAGACAGGGCATGAACACTGAAGCTTTCTTT.

This chain connects TRBV28 to TRBJ1-3, with D possibly being TRBD1 (5 bases). CDR1 and CDR2 from the germline V gene are MDHEN and SYDVKM. V lost 3 bases and J 0 bases, leaving 9 bases between the germline ends. The CDR3 length is 15 residues. Here the CDR3 reads CASSFGAVSGNTIYF. In nucleotides, the CDR3 is TGTGCCAGCAGTTTTGGGGCAGTCTCTGGAAACACCATATATTTT.

The chain joins TRBV9 to TRBJ1-1, with D possibly matching TRBD1 (6 bases). In germline, CDR1 is SGDLS, CDR2 YYNGEE. This CDR3 region has 14 residues. V lost 4 bases and J 5 bases, leaving 15 bases between the germline ends. CDR3 protein: CASSSNQGYTEAFF. The CDR3 region has the DNA TGTGCCAGCAGCTCGAACCAGGGGTATACTGAAGCTTTCTTT.

The chain couples TRBV9 to TRBJ1-3; TRBD1 might be the D (6 bases). Between the trimmed V and J ends, which lost 0 bases and 2 bases, there was a span of 15 bases. The CDR3 covers 17 residues. Germline V lookup: CDR1 SGDLS, CDR2 YYNGEE. CDR3 nucleotide sequence: TGTGCCAGCAGCGTAGCCGGGGGCGCGGGTGCTGGAAACACCATATATTTT. Translated: CASSVAGGAGAGNTIYF. Full variable domain (rest looked up from reference TRBV9 and TRBJ1-3): DSGVTQTPKHLITATGQRVTLRCSPRSGDLSVYWYQQSLDQGLQFLIQYYNGEERAKGNILERFSAQQFPDLHSELNLSSLELGDSALYFCASSVAGGAGAGNTIYFGEGSWLTVV.

This chain uses TRBV13 with TRBJ2-2; D is unclear. From germline, CDR1 is PRHDT and CDR2 FYEKMQ (reference sequence). Trimming removed 0 bases from V and 0 bases from J, with 8 bases in between. This CDR3 has 16 amino acids. Here the CDR3 DNA reads TGTGCCAGCAGCTTAGGGGCTACTACGAACACCGGGGAGCTGTTTTTT. It specifies CASSLGATTNTGELFF.

As concerns this clone: Other DNA variants within this sample encode the same CDR3. This sequence joins TRBV19 and TRBJ2-1; D uncertain. This CDR3 region has 11 residues. The germline V gene has CDR1 LNHDA and CDR2 SQIVND (reference sequence). Trimming pared 1 base from V and 7 bases from J, leaving 2 bases between. Written as DNA, the CDR3 is TGTGCCAGTAGTATAGGTAATGAGCAGTTCTTC. It codes for CASSIGNEQFF.

The chain employs TRBV21-1 and TRBJ2-7; TRBD1, the table's D call, lacks a check against the DNA. TRBV21-1 is shown as a pseudogene. The CDR3 totals 13 residues. The DNA for the CDR3 is TGTGCCAGCAGCAAAGACAGTATCTACGAGCAGTACTTC. Protein product: CASSKDSIYEQYF.